The following is a T cell receptor beta chain sequence with its context. Its antigen is still unknown. Base qualities are not at hand, and no much larger clone is one base apart. This record comes from a study of cytomegalovirus exposure and HLA in healthy donors (dated 2017 in TCRdb). Regarding the complete study: According to an earlier analysis of a few hundred of the donors, about 179 million T cells yielded 90 million to 130 million unique TCR beta sequences and around 280 Gb of sequence data. A later analysis re-analyzed previously published TCR beta repertoires from 550 to 700 donors and added high-resolution HLA genotyping to study TCR occurrence patterns. A later genetic analysis used genome-wide SNP genotypes for about three fifths of the roughly 700 donors, treating that subset as a discovery cohort. All discovery cohort repertoires had been generated using a single sequencing platform. Using immunosequencing, the study profiled T cell repertoires from 666 subjects and related those repertoires to cytomegalovirus serostatus. The study aimed to test whether cataloging public T cell receptors could reveal signatures of past pathogen exposure. The later analysis used no new phenotypic data to find candidate immune exposures, relying instead on TCR beta sequences and their occurrence across donors. Typing coverage differed by locus: A, B, C, DRB1 and DQB1 were typed in roughly 620-640 donors, DQA1 in roughly 500, DPA1 in some 600, and DPB1 in 450 to 480. Among roughly 400 genotyped donors of the cohort, an average of around 250,000 unique TCR beta nucleotide sequences was sequenced per donor, of which about 20% were non-productive. Donor age, sex, ethnicity and CMV serostatus were collected together with the repertoire data. To decide whether each TCR beta V gene segment behaved as functional or pseudogenic, an earlier analysis of approximately 600 of the donors relied on high-throughput TCR beta sequencing. Besides the first cohort of under 700 subjects, a separate validation cohort made up of 95 to 150 different subjects was used. An early release that covered 640 HLA-typed donors contained around 300 gigabases of sequencing data and 70 million to 100 million unique TCR sequences. Four or five DR-DQ haplotypes were handled as single units for association and clustering, since linkage in the cohort was strong. To predict cytomegalovirus infection status, the study combined high-throughput TCR immunosequencing, statistical association of individual TCRs with disease status, and machine learning. Class I and class II HLA loci were covered by the typing at four-digit resolution. The genetic ancestry cluster associated with self-reported Caucasian donors included about 81% of the roughly 360 genotyped donors. Study-wide findings and limitations: Correlated functional status among segregating V segments might reflect linkage disequilibrium, but an unknown experimental factor could not be ruled out. The classifier was reported to diagnose cytomegalovirus status with high specificity and sensitivity in both the original and validation cohorts. The 87-base-pair reads could not distinguish some IMGT-functional V segments, including TRBV6-2 and TRBV6-3, so those segments were excluded. Only TCR beta chains were sequenced in this cohort, and the absence of alpha or paired-chain data limited detectable features. According to a later analysis, TCR association rates differed among HLA loci, with DRB1 alleles showing the most associated TCRs and HLA-C alleles showing the fewest. A group of highly shared sequence variants was considered likely to be a technical artifact of the sequencing pipeline. In a later analysis, HLA-associated TCR beta chains showed more clonal expansion and lower generation probabilities than non-associated chains that were equally common. For the cohort, immune exposure information was limited to CMV serostatus. In vitro tests confirmed that three of the cytomegalovirus-associated TCR beta chains recognize cytomegalovirus antigens. When HLA alleles, especially DR and DQ, strongly co-occurred, TCR associations were difficult to assign to individual alleles. According to a later analysis, most CMV-associated TCR beta chains appeared to be HLA-restricted, and the HLA associations seemed to be driven largely by CMV exposure. A later analysis reported that several top co-occurrence clusters appeared linked to parvovirus B19, influenza, CMV and Epstein-Barr virus. A later genetic analysis reported fewer N-insertions in productive TCRs among donors in an Asian-associated ancestry cluster than the approximately 700-donor mean. Because counts were too low, roughly 18 rarely observed V segments, including chromosome 9 orphons, were left out of the earlier analysis of a few hundred of the donors. Sequencing depth was assumed to be roughly uniform across donors in the presence/absence analyses, though that assumption may not hold. In the study, approximately 150 TCR beta chains were listed as associated with cytomegalovirus. In an earlier analysis of over 550 of the donors, most TCR beta V segments were observed in productive rearrangements about 87% or about 30% of the time, broadly matching IMGT annotations. Because HLA typing was unavailable for some donors at each locus, only the typed subset was used in association tests. A further reported finding was that TCR beta sequences accurately predicted the HLA-A and HLA-B alleles for most subjects in the first cohort. While some public TCRs were present in many individuals, most TCR sequences turned up only very rarely across donors. Specific HLA alleles were associated with 15,000 to 20,000 TCR beta sequences at a false discovery rate of 0.05 in a later analysis. According to the authors, the approach could potentially be generalized to other disease states and immunological phenotypes. In a later genetic analysis, a missense DCLRE1C variant was associated with V-gene and J-gene trimming of TCR beta chains, and the association was replicated in an independent cohort.

V trim: 6 bases; J trim: 2 bases; unmatched bases: 7. Including the terminal cysteine and phenylalanine, the CDR3 comprises 15 residues. Just CDR3 DNA is preserved here, 45 bases in frame from base 1. According to the germline V gene, CDR1 reads SGHAT and CDR2 reads FQNNGV. The cohort comprised around 700 healthy bone marrow donors. Cohort members were all nominally healthy when sampled, although unrecorded immune exposures were likely present. The donor tested CMV seropositive, placing the donor among the roughly 300 seropositive members of the cohort. Every donor gave a peripheral blood sample, and the peripheral blood mononuclear cells from that sample were used for TCR beta sequencing. Genomic DNA extraction from the blood cell samples was performed with the Qiagen DNeasy Blood Extraction Kit. The library was made by the immunoSEQ multiplex PCR assay. A mixture of 60 forward primers for TCR Vbeta segments and 13 reverse primers for TCR Jbeta segments was used in the multiplex PCR. A multiplex PCR assay on genomic DNA amplified the CDR3 region of rearranged TCR beta genes. The amplified TCR beta libraries were sequenced on the Illumina HiSeq System as 87-base-pair reads. The source study handled its data this way. In a later analysis, tens of millions of unique TCR beta chains were counted across the 690 or so repertoires, and roughly 11 million of these chains were shared by at least two donors. Raw reads were error-corrected and collapsed into unique sequences by a nearest-neighbor algorithm in which closely related sequences were merged to remove PCR and sequencing errors. V, D and J gene segments were assigned by aligning CDR3 sequences to IMGT reference sequences. For a sequence to be retained, a match of at least six nucleotides to both a V gene segment and a J gene segment was required. A rearrangement counted as productive if the CDR3 had no stop codons and remained in frame with V and J, and every other rearrangement counted as non-productive. Following IMGT convention, CDR3 was defined as the stretch from the second conserved V-encoded cysteine to the conserved J-encoded phenylalanine. Sequences without an unambiguous match to a single V gene segment were excluded from the earlier analysis of several hundred of the donors. In an earlier analysis of approximately 610 of the donors, V segments were called functional above 56.7% productive rearrangements and were called segregating when the between-donor standard deviation exceeded 5%. To diagnose cytomegalovirus status from the catalog of TCR beta chain sequences, a statistical classification framework was built. V and J gene assignment, in a later analysis, came from comparing TCR nucleotide sequences with IMGT/GENE-DB human TR gene sequences. In a later analysis, CDR3 sequences and most-parsimonious VDJ recombination scenarios were assigned using the TCRdist pipeline. In a later analysis, every TCR beta chain was defined by the combination of its CDR3 amino acid sequence and its V-gene family, and reads without a unique V-gene family were dropped. To address suspected cross-contamination and a sequencing artifact, a later analysis removed a few hundred highly shared, low-generation-probability nucleotide sequences. For each public chain, a later analysis derived a clonal expansion index from normalized ranks of inferred template counts within each repertoire. Generation probabilities in a later analysis came from a VDJ recombination model fitted to out-of-frame rearrangements, and those results were checked against IGoR. In a later analysis, TCR-TCR, TCR-HLA and TCR-CMV co-occurrence was scored with hypergeometric tests, and a repertoire-size bias correction was applied to TCR pairs. False discovery rates were estimated in a later analysis by permuting HLA or CMV assignments 20 times. In a later analysis, co-occurring TCRs were grouped using DBSCAN, with TCRdist sequence similarity added in when clustering inside HLA-allele-positive subsets. For co-occurrence clustering, repertoires with fewer than 30,000 or more than 120,000 public chains were excluded, along with several repertoires with anomalous nucleotide sharing. Held by TCRdb, this immuneACCESS table contains in-frame sequences only and omits some clones. Under half of the omission traces to an unresolved V gene where checked; the cause of the rest is unknown. V and J calls plus clone size are reproduced from that table; the DNA served to infer D and trimming. Recorded for this sample are roughly 180,000 clones; about 86% of them occurred a single time. Together, the top ten hold roughly 2.1% of the sample.

Sequenced: PBMCs. This TCR derives from a woman aged 18-35 years in good health and CMV-seropositive. The chain employs TRBV11-2 and TRBJ2-1; TRBD1 lines up with 7 middle nucleotides. The CDR3 in this case is CASSPDRVPYNEQFF. The nucleotide sequence is TGTGCCAGCAGTCCCGACAGGGTGCCCTACAATGAGCAGTTCTTC.